This T cell receptor beta chain stems from a study of graft-versus-host responses after intestinal transplantation. Of note for this clone: Its antigen remains unknown.

Regarding the study as a whole: Some GvH clones were seen earlier in gut or blood, suggesting intestinal origin. After transplant, early declines in HvG clones were associated with peak levels of circulating GvH clones.

V lost 0 bases to trimming and J lost 6 bases, with 11 bases between them. Germline values: CDR1 LGHNA, CDR2 YNFKEQ. The CDR3 loop spans 15 amino acids. Generated by immunoSEQ multiplex PCR, the TCRdb table keeps only in-frame clones and is missing some. In the table there are roughly 90,000 clones, around 93% of which are singletons. This TCR came from a human donor who was the organ donor for an intestinal transplant. Sequencing used unstimulated CD4+ T cells sorted from spleen or lymph node cells, obtained before transplant. The J gene is TRBJ1-4, the V gene TRBV4-2, with D hard to call. Written as DNA, the CDR3 is TGTGCCAGCAGCCAAGATCCGGGTTGGGATGAAAAACTGTTTTTT. It is translated as CASSQDPGWDEKLFF.